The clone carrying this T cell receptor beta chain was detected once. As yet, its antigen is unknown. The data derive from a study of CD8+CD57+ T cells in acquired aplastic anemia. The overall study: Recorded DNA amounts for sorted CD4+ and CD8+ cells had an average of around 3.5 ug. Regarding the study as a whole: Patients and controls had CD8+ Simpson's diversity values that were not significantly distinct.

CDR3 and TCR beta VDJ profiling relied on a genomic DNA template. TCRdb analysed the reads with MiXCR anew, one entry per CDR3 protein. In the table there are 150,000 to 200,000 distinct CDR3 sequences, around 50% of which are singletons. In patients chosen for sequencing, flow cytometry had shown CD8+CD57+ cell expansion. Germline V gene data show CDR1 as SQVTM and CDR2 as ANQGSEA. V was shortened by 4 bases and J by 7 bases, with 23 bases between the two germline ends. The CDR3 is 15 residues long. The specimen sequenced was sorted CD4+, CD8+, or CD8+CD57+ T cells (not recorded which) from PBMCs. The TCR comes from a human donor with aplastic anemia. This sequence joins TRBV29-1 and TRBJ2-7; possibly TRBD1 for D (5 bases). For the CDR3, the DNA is TGCAGCGTTGTACCCGTTGTGGGGCCTGCTAGGGAGCAGTACTTC. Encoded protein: CSVVPVVGPAREQYF.